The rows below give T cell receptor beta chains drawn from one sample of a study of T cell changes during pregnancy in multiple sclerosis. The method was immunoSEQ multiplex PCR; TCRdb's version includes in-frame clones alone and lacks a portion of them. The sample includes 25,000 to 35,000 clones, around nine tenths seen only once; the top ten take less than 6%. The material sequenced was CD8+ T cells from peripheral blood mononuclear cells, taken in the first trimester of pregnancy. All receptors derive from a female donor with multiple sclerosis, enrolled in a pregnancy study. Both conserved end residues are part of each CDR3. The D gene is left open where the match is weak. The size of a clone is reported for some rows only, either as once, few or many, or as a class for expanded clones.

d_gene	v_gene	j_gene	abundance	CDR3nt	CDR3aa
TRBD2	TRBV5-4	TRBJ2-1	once	TGTGCCAGCAGCACACTGGGACTAGCGGGAGGAGTGGAGCAGTTCTTC	CASSTLGLAGGVEQFF
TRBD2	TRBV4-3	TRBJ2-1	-	TGCGCCAGCAGCCAACCTAGCGGGAGTGGCGGGGATGAGCAGTTCTTC	CASSQPSGSGGDEQFF
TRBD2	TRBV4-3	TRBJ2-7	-	TGCGCCAGCAGCCAAGGACTTGAGGGACTAGCTAGCCACGAGCAGTACTTC	CASSQGLEGLASHEQYF
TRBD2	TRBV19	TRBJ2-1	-	TGTGCCAGTAGTCCGGGACTAACTTACAATGAGCAGTTCTTC	CASSPGLTYNEQFF
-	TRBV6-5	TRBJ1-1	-	TGTGCCAGCAGCCGGCTCAGGGAGGGAGGCACTGAAGCTTTCTTT	CASSRLREGGTEAFF
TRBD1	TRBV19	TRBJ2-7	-	TGTGCCAGTAGTACTACGGGACAGGGGGTCCACTCCTACGAGCAGTACTTC	CASSTTGQGVHSYEQYF
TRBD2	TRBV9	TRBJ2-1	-	TGTGCCAGCAGCGTAGGGGGGGGTGGCTATGAGCAGTTCTTC	CASSVGGGGYEQFF
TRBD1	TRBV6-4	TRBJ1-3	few	TGTGCCAGCAGTGAGGGACAGGGAGCCAACACCATATATTTT	CASSEGQGANTIYF
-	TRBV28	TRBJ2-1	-	TGTGCCAGCAGCCCCATAGGGCGAGGGGAGCAGTTCTTC	CASSPIGRGEQFF
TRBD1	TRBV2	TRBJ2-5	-	TGTGCCAGCAGGAGGACAGGCGGCCAAGAGACCCAGTACTTC	CASRRTGGQETQYF
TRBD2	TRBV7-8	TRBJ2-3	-	TGTGCCAGCAGCTTGCGACTAGCGGGAGGGCACACAGATACGCAGTATTTT	CASSLRLAGGHTDTQYF
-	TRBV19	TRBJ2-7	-	TGTGCCAGTTCGACAGGCCTGGCCTACGAGCAGTACTTC	CASSTGLAYEQYF
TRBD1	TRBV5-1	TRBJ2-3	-	TGCGCCAGCAGCCTGGGACAGCTTAGCCCAGATACGCAGTATTTT	CASSLGQLSPDTQYF
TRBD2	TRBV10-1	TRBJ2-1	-	TGCGCCAGCAGTGAGTCTGCGGGAGACTCCTACAATGAGCAGTTCTTC	CASSESAGDSYNEQFF
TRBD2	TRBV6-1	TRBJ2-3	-	TGTGCCAGCAGTGAAGACGGGAGGGGCACAGATACGCAGTATTTT	CASSEDGRGTDTQYF
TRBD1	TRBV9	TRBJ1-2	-	TGTGCCAGCAGCGTAGATTATCTGGGGACAGGGGTTAAGGGCTACACCTTC	CASSVDYLGTGVKGYTF
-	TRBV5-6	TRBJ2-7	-	TGTGCCAGCAGCTTCCAGTCCAGCTCCTACGAGCAGTACTTC	CASSFQSSSYEQYF
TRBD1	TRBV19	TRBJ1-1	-	TGTGCCAGTAGTATCACCGGGACAGGGCGTACCGACACTGAAGCTTTCTTT	CASSITGTGRTDTEAFF
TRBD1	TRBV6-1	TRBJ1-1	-	TGTGCCAGCAGTGACCCCTCGGGACAGACCATGAACACTGAAGCTTTCTTT	CASSDPSGQTMNTEAFF
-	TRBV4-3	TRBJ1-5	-	TGCGCCAGCAGCCAAGATTCTAGACGCCACAATCAGCCCCAGCATTTT	CASSQDSRRHNQPQHF
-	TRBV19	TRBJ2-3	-	TGTGCCAGTAGTATTGGGCTAGCCCCAGATACGCAGTATTTT	CASSIGLAPDTQYF
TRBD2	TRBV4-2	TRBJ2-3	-	TGTGCCAGCAGCCTTATTCAGGGACTAGCGGCAACCAGCACAGATACGCAGTATTTT	CASSLIQGLAATSTDTQYF
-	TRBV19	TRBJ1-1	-	TGTGCCAGTAACGGCCCCACTCTTATAAACAGGGCAGCTTTCTTT	CASNGPTLINRAAFF
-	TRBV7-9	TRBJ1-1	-	TGTGCCAGCAGCCAACAGGGCACTGAAGCTTTCTTT	CASSQQGTEAFF
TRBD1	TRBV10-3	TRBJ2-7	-	TGTGCCATCACGGAGGACAGGGCCCACGAGCAGTACTTC	CAITEDRAHEQYF
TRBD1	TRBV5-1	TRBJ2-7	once	TGCGCCAGCAGCCAAAAACAGGGGCCTTACTACGAGCAGTACTTC	CASSQKQGPYYEQYF
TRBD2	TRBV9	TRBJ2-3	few	TGTGCCAGCAGCTTTAGCGGGAGGTCCACAGATACGCAGTATTTT	CASSFSGRSTDTQYF
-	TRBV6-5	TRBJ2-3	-	TGTGCCAGCAGCGCTGCGGGACTTCCGCAGTATTTT	CASSAAGLPQYF
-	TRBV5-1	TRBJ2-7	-	TGCGCCAGCAGCTTGGGTTCCGCGGAGGGCGGGGAGCAGTACTTC	CASSLGSAEGGEQYF
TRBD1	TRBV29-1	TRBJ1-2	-	TGCAGCGTTGAAGATCAGGGGACAGGGGGTATGGCTTACACCTTC	CSVEDQGTGGMAYTF
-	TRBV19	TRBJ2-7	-	TGTGCCAGTAGTATTCTTTCCATGGAGGGCTACGAGCAGTACTTC	CASSILSMEGYEQYF
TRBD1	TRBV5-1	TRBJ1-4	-	TGCGCCAGCAGCTACTATGCAGGACAGGGAACTAATGAAAAACTGTTTTTT	CASSYYAGQGTNEKLFF
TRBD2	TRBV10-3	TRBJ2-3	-	TGTGCCATCAGTGAGTCGGCGGGAGGCACAGATACGCAGTATTTT	CAISESAGGTDTQYF
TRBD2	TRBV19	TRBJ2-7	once	TGTGCCAGTAGTTCGCTAGCGGGAGGTCTCGAGCAGTACTTC	CASSSLAGGLEQYF
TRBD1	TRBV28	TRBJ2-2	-	TGTGCCAGCAGCTCCGGGACAGGGAACACCGGGGAGCTGTTTTTT	CASSSGTGNTGELFF
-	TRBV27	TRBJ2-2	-	TGTGCCAGCAGGGGAGGCACCGGGGAGCTGTTTTTT	CASRGGTGELFF
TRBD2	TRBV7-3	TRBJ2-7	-	TGTGCCAGCAGCGCGGGACTAGCGGGAGCCTACGAGCAGTACTTC	CASSAGLAGAYEQYF
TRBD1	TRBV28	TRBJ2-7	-	TGTGCCAGTCCCCCTAGACAGGGGGTTCTCTACGAGCAGTACTTC	CASPPRQGVLYEQYF
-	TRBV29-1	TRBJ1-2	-	TGCAGCGTTGAGACAGCGACGGAGCGTAACTATGGCTACACCTTC	CSVETATERNYGYTF
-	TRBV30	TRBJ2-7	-	TGTGCCTGGAGTGAACGGGTCGCTAGCTACGAGCAGTACTTC	CAWSERVASYEQYF
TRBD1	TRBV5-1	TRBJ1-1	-	TGCGCCAGCAGCTTGAGACAGGGTGGCACTGAAGCTTTCTTT	CASSLRQGGTEAFF
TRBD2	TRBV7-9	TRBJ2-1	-	TGTGCCAGCAGCTTAGCGCGGGGGAGCTCCTACAATGAGCAGTTCTTC	CASSLARGSSYNEQFF
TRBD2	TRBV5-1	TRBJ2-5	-	TGCGCCAGCAGCTTGGGGGGTCTAGCGGAAGAGACCCAGTACTTC	CASSLGGLAEETQYF
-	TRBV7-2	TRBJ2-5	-	TGTGCCAGCAGCTTAGCGGGAGGGGGAGAGACCCAGTACTTC	CASSLAGGGETQYF
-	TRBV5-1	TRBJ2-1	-	TGCGCCAGCAGCAGGGGGAATGAGCAGTTCTTC	CASSRGNEQFF
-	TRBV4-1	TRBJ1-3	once	TGCGCCAGCAGCCAAGATAGGGGCAGAAGCTCTGGAAACACCATATATTTT	CASSQDRGRSSGNTIYF
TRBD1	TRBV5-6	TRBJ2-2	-	TGTGCCAGCAGCTCATGGAATGCAGGGGGGAACACCGGGGAGCTGTTTTTT	CASSSWNAGGNTGELFF
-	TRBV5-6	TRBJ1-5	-	TGTGCCAGCAGCTCCCAGACAGGCCCCCAGCCCCAGCATTTT	CASSSQTGPQPQHF
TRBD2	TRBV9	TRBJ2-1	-	TGTGCCAGCACTAGAGTGGGGGGGGAGACTTCTCTCAATGAGCAGTTCTTC	CASTRVGGETSLNEQFF
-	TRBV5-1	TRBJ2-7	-	TGCGCCAGCAGCCACTCACACGAGCAGTACTTC	CASSHSHEQYF
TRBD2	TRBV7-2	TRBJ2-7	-	TGTGCCAGCAGCGGCCGGACTAGCGGCGAGCAGTACTTC	CASSGRTSGEQYF
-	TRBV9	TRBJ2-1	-	TGTGCCAGCAGCGTAGGGAGCGGCGCCTACAATGAGCAGTTCTTC	CASSVGSGAYNEQFF
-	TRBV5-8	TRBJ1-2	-	TGTGCCAGCAGCCAGAAAGGAGTACGGGGAAAGAATGGCTACACCTTC	CASSQKGVRGKNGYTF
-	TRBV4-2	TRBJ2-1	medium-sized	TGTGCCAGCAGCCAAGGGGACTCTGACGTACGCTACAATGAGCAGTTCTTC	CASSQGDSDVRYNEQFF
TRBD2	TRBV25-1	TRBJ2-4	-	TGTGCCAGCAGTGAATCCGGGACTAGTCGAGGGAACATTCAGTACTTC	CASSESGTSRGNIQYF
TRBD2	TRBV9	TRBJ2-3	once	TGTGCCAGCAGCGTAGCGGGTGGCAGGACTAGCGGGAGATTAGATACGCAGTATTTT	CASSVAGGRTSGRLDTQYF
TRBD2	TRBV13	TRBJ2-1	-	TGTGCCAGCAGCTCCCTGGGCGGGGGGCCCTACAATGAGCAGTTCTTC	CASSSLGGGPYNEQFF
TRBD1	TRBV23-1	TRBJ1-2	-	TGCGCCAGCTATCGGACAGGCGATGGCTACACCTTC	CASYRTGDGYTF
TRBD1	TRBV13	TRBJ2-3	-	TGTGCCAGCAGCCCGAATCCGGGACAGCGCACAGATACGCAGTATTTT	CASSPNPGQRTDTQYF